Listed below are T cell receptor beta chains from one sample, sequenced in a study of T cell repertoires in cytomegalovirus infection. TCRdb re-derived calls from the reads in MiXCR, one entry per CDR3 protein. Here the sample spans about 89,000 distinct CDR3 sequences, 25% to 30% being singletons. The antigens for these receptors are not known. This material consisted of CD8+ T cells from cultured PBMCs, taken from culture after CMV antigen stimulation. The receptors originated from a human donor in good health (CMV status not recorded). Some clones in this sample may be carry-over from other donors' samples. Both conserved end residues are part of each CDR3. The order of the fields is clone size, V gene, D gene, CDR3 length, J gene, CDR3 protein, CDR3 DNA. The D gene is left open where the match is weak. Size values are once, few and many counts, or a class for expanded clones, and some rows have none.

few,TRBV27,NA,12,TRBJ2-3,CASGWASVTQYF,TGTGCCAGCGGGTGGGCATCGGTTACGCAGTATTTT
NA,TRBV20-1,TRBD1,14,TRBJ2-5,CSASLGTGEETQYF,TGCAGTGCTAGCCTAGGGACAGGGGAAGAGACCCAGTACTTC
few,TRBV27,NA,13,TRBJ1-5,CASSLGTGQPQHF,TGTGCCAGCAGCCTGGGAACGGGTCAGCCCCAGCATTTT
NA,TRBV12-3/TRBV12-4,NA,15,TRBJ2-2,CASRLGPLPTGELFF,TGTGCCAGCAGGCTGGGACCTCTGCCGACCGGGGAGCTGTTTTTT
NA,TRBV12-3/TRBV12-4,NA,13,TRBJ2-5,CASTSSPLETQYF,TGTGCCAGCACTTCGAGCCCCTTAGAGACCCAGTACTTC
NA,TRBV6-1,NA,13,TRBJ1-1,CASKGEPYTEAFF,TGTGCCAGCAAGGGAGAGCCCTACACTGAAGCTTTCTTT
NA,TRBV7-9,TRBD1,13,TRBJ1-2,CASSAGGYYGYTF,TGTGCCAGCAGCGCAGGGGGCTACTATGGCTACACCTTC
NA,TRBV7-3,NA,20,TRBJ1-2,CASSLVPGLGPGSPNYGYTF,TGTGCCAGCAGCTTAGTCCCGGGGCTCGGGCCGGGCTCTCCTAACTATGGCTACACCTTC
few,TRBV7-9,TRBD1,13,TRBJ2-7,CASSAWDSYEQYF,TGTGCCAGCAGCGCCTGGGACAGCTACGAGCAGTACTTC
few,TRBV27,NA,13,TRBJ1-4,CASSYRGNEKLFF,TGTGCCAGCAGTTACAGAGGCAATGAAAAACTGTTTTTT
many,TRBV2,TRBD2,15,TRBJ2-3,CASSEWTSGVDTQYF,TGTGCCAGCAGTGAGTGGACTAGCGGGGTAGATACGCAGTATTTT
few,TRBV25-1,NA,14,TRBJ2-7,CASSEVGYSYEQYF,TGTGCCAGCAGTGAGGTAGGGTACTCCTACGAGCAGTACTTC
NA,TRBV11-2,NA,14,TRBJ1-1,CASSLAGQGAEAFF,TGTGCCAGCAGCTTAGCTGGGCAGGGCGCTGAAGCTTTCTTT
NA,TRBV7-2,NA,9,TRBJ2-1,CATGTEQFF,TGTGCCACCGGGACAGAGCAGTTCTTC
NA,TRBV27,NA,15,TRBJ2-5,CASSLSPGVGETQYF,TGTGCCAGCAGTTTATCCCCAGGGGTCGGCGAGACCCAGTACTTC
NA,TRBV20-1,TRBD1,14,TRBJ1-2,CSATGDRSTYGYTF,TGCAGTGCTACAGGGGACAGATCTACTTATGGCTACACCTTC
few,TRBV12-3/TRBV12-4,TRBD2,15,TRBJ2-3,CASSLTGGPGDTQYF,TGTGCCAGCAGTTTGACGGGGGGGCCGGGAGATACGCAGTATTTT
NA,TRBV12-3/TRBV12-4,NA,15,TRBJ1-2,CASSLAYPGANGYTF,TGTGCCAGCAGTTTAGCGTACCCGGGGGCAAACGGCTACACCTTC
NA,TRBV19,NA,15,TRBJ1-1,CASSPYLEGETEAFF,TGTGCCAGTAGCCCTTATCTTGAGGGTGAAACTGAAGCTTTCTTT
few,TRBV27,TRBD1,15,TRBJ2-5,CASRPGDSRQETQYF,TGTGCCAGCAGACCCGGGGACAGTCGCCAAGAGACCCAGTACTTC
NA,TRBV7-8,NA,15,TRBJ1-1,CASSLYDRLYTEAFF,TGTGCCAGCAGCTTATACGACAGACTTTACACTGAAGCTTTCTTT
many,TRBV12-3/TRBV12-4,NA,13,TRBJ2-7,CASSSGTITEQYF,TGTGCCAGCAGTTCCGGGACCATTACGGAGCAGTACTTC
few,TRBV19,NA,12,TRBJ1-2,CASSIGTTFCTF,TGTGCCAGTAGTATCGGGACCACCTTCTGCACCTTC
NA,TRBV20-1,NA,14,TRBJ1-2,CSALDRSLNYGYTF,TGCAGTGCCCTAGACAGAAGCCTTAACTATGGCTACACCTTC
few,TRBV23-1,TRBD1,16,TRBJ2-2,CALILRQGTNTGELFF,TGCGCCCTAATCCTTCGACAGGGTACGAACACCGGGGAGCTGTTTTTT
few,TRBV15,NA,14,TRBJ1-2,CATADRGREYGYTF,TGTGCCACCGCGGACAGAGGGAGGGAGTATGGCTACACCTTC
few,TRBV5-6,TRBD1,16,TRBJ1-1,CASSLETGGLGQTAFF,TGTGCCAGCAGCTTGGAGACAGGGGGATTGGGACAGACAGCTTTCTTT
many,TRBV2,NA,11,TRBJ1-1,CARGDGSEAFF,TGTGCCAGGGGGGACGGGTCTGAAGCTTTCTTT
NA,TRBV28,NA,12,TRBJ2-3,CASSPTEGTQYF,TGTGCCAGCAGTCCCACGGAAGGTACGCAGTATTTT
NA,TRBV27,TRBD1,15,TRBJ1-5,CASKDRGRPNQPQHF,TGTGCCAGCAAGGACAGGGGGCGACCTAATCAGCCCCAGCATTTT
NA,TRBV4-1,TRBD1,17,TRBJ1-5,CASSQPTGELSNQPQHF,TGCGCCAGCAGCCAGCCAACAGGGGAACTTAGCAATCAGCCCCAGCATTTT
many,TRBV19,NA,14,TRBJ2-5,CASSITSPQETQYF,TGTGCCAGTAGTATAACTAGTCCACAAGAGACCCAGTACTTC
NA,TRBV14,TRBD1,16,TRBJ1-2,CASSQDWTGIPYGYTF,TGTGCCAGCAGCCAAGATTGGACAGGGATTCCCTATGGCTACACCTTC
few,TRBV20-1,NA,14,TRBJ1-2,CSASPQTANYGYTF,TGCAGTGCTAGCCCGCAGACAGCTAACTATGGCTACACCTTC
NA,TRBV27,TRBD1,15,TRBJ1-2,CASSLSRTGPYGYTF,TGTGCCAGCAGTCTTTCTAGGACAGGGCCCTATGGCTACACCTTC
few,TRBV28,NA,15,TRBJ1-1,CASKTEGGADTEAFF,TGTGCCAGCAAAACCGAAGGGGGGGCGGACACTGAAGCTTTCTTT
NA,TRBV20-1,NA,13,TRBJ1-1,CSASPALGTEAFF,TGCAGTGCTAGTCCTGCCTTGGGCACTGAAGCTTTCTTT
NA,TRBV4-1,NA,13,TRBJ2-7,CASSQGNEYEQYF,TGCGCCAGCAGCCAAGGCAATGAATACGAGCAGTACTTC
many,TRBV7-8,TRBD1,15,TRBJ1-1,CASSLRQGPNTEAFF,TGTGCCAGCAGCCTCAGACAGGGCCCTAACACTGAAGCTTTCTTT
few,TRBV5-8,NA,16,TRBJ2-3,CASSLGQDISTDTQYF,TGTGCCAGCAGCTTGGGACAGGATATTAGCACAGATACGCAGTATTTT
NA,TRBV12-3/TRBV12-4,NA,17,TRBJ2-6,CASSPGKGETGANVLTF,TGTGCCAGCAGCCCCGGGAAAGGGGAAACTGGGGCCAACGTCCTGACTTTC
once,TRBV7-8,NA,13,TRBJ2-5,CASCGGAQETQYF,TGTGCCAGCTGTGGCGGTGCCCAAGAGACCCAGTACTTC
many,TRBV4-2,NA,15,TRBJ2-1,CASSQERFSYNEQFF,TGTGCCAGCAGCCAAGAGAGATTCTCCTACAATGAGCAGTTCTTC
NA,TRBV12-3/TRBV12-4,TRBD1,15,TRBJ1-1,CASTEGQGKIPEAFF,TGTGCCAGCACGGAGGGACAGGGTAAGATCCCTGAAGCTTTCTTT
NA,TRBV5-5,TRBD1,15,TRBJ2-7,CASSPHRGPTYEQYF,TGTGCCAGCAGCCCTCACAGGGGCCCTACCTACGAGCAGTACTTC
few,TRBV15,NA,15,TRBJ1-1,CATSRVLGENTEAFF,TGTGCCACCAGCAGAGTGTTAGGAGAAAACACTGAAGCTTTCTTT
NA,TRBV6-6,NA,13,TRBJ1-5,CASSYDRTKPQHF,TGTGCCAGCAGTTATGACAGGACAAAGCCCCAGCATTTT
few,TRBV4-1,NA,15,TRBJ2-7,CASSQDLGVSDEQYF,TGCGCCAGCAGCCAAGACCTGGGGGTATCCGACGAGCAGTACTTC
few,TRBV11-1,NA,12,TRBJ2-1,CASSLVGSEQFF,TGTGCCAGCAGCTTAGTGGGAAGTGAGCAGTTCTTC
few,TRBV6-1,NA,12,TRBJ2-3,CASRTITDTQYF,TGTGCCAGCAGAACTATCACAGATACGCAGTATTTT
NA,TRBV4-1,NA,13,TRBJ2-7,CASSQVGGYEQYF,TGCGCCAGCAGCCAAGTCGGGGGCTACGAGCAGTACTTC
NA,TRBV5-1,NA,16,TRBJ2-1,CASSSARPGSYNEQFF,TGCGCCAGCAGCTCAGCCCGCCCGGGCTCCTACAATGAGCAGTTCTTC
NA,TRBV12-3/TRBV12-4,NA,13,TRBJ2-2,CASSLRDTGELFF,TGTGCCAGCAGTTTGAGGGACACCGGGGAGCTGTTTTTT
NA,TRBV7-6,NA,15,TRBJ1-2,CASSLAQEGFGGYTF,TGTGCCAGCAGCTTAGCCCAGGAGGGTTTTGGGGGCTACACCTTC
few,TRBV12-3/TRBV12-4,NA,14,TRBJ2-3,CASMAGRDSDTQYF,TGTGCCAGCATGGCAGGGCGTGACTCAGATACGCAGTATTTT
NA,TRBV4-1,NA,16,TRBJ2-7,CASSQVFPEPSYEQYF,TGCGCCAGCAGCCAAGTTTTTCCGGAACCATCCTACGAGCAGTACTTC
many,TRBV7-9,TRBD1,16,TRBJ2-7,CASSLGTGRLQYEQYF,TGTGCCAGCAGCTTAGGGACAGGGAGACTCCAGTACGAGCAGTACTTC
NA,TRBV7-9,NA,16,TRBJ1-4,CASSLYGGGDNEKLFF,TGTGCCAGCAGCTTATACGGTGGAGGCGACAATGAAAAACTGTTTTTT
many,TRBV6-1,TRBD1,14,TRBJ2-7,CASRGTDSRYEQYF,TGTGCCAGCAGGGGGACAGACTCCCGCTACGAGCAGTACTTC
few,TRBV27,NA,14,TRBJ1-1,CASSVRAVNTEAFF,TGTGCCAGCAGTGTCCGGGCGGTGAACACTGAAGCTTTCTTT